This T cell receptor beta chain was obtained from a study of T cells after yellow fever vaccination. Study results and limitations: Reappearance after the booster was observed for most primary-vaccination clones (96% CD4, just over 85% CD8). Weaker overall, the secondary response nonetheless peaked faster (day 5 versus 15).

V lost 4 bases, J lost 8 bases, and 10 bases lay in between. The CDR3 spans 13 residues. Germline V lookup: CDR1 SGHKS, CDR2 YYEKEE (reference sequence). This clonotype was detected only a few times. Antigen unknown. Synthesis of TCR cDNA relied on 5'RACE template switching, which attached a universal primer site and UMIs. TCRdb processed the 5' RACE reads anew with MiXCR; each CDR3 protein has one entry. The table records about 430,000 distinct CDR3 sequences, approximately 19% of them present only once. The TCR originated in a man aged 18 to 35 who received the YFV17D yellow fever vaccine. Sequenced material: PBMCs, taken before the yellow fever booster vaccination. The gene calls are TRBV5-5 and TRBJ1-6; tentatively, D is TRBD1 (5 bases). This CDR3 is CASSPGPDSPLHF. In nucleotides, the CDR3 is TGTGCCAGCAGCCCGGGACCCGATTCACCCCTCCACTTT.